A selection of T cell receptor beta chains follows, all from one sample in a study of vaccination effects on CD4 cells after COVID-19. Clones were sequenced by immunoSEQ multiplex PCR, and TCRdb holds only the in-frame ones, with some missing. The profile shows 65,000 to 70,000 clones, roughly 79% of them singletons. These TCRs are of unknown antigen specificity. The sample was CD4+ T cells from PBMCs cultured with HCoV-OC43 spike peptides, taken after COVID-19 vaccination. These receptor sequences come from a human donor who received a COVID-19 vaccine. CDR3s leave out the opening cysteine and the closing phenylalanine or tryptophan. The D gene is left open where the match is weak. Size is stated for part of the rows, as once, few or many counts, or as a class when the clone is expanded.

d_call,clone_size,j_call,v_call,cdr3_length,cdr3_aa
.,.,TRBJ1-1,TRBV9,13,ASSVDGQGYTEAF
TRBD1,.,TRBJ1-1,TRBV6-5,11,ASRRGPGTEAF
TRBD1,.,TRBJ1-5,TRBV6-5,11,ASSSTGQRPQH
TRBD2,.,TRBJ2-3,TRBV5-1,14,ASSLPVAGGPDTQY
.,.,TRBJ1-1,TRBV6-4,13,AGSPKGGKNTEAF
.,.,TRBJ1-4,TRBV5-1,13,ASSLQTATNEKLF
.,once,TRBJ1-5,TRBV2,12,ASSRGGSNQPQH
.,.,TRBJ1-5,TRBV18,13,ASSQGPQGNQPQH
.,.,TRBJ2-2,TRBV18,14,ASSPYPTISTGELF
.,.,TRBJ1-2,TRBV18,10,ASSSENYGYT
.,.,TRBJ1-5,TRBV7-2,11,ASSFRSNQPQH
TRBD2,.,TRBJ2-1,TRBV4-1,15,ASSQGRGGPLHNEQF
.,.,TRBJ1-1,TRBV28,11,ATLEALNTEAF
.,few,TRBJ2-3,TRBV24-1,13,ATSDDRRTTDTQY
TRBD1,.,TRBJ2-6,TRBV7-2,13,ASSDRASGANVLT
.,.,TRBJ1-5,TRBV12-5,17,ASGLVPDGTHISNQPQH
.,few,TRBJ1-6,TRBV4-3,16,ASSQERGTVTYNSPLH